This T cell receptor (beta chain) was sequenced for a study of T cell responses to AZD1222 COVID-19 vaccine. Study results and limitations: Regions 160-218 and 743-854 dominated among vaccine-associated CD4 TCRs spanning spike. The number of AZD1222 recipients seropositive at baseline was only 5 to 7. Repertoires were collected only later (after the peak T cell response had occurred). Clonal diversity may have been underestimated, and the donors were mostly white British, with more females than males.

Comment on this clone: Its specificity is not known.

The CDR3 has 11 amino acids. CDR1 and CDR2 (germline): SQVTM, ANQGSEA. V was trimmed by 3 bases and J by 7 bases, leaving 9 bases between them. TCRdb keeps only in-frame clones here, not all; method: immunoSEQ multiplex PCR. Of fewer than 85,000 clones listed, 89% were seen once; the top ten hold roughly a tenth. The sample here was peripheral blood, taken 28 days after the second AZD1222 dose. The receptor comes from an adult who received the AZD1222 COVID-19 vaccine. V and J are TRBV29-1 and TRBJ1-1; D ambiguous. CDR3 region: CSVDWGGEAFF. The CDR3 DNA sequence: TGCAGCGTTGATTGGGGTGGTGAAGCTTTCTTT.